The clone carrying this T cell receptor (beta chain) was recorded many times. The antigen remains undetermined. The TCR beta CDR3 regions underwent amplification using RNA transcripts as the source. The HTBI primer set drove a first-round RT-PCR of the TCR CDR3. TCRdb reprocessed the multiplex PCR reads with MiXCR, giving one entry per CDR3 protein. Of about 700,000 distinct CDR3 sequences in the sample, approximately 14% were seen once. The data stem from a study of T cells in Graves' hyperthyroidism and ophthalmopathy. The germline gives CDR1 KGHSH, CDR2 LQKENI. The CDR3 is 14 residues long. V lost 3 bases to trimming and J lost 7 bases, with 13 bases between them. Broader study findings: In validation, the model predicted ophthalmopathy. These predictions came a median roughly 7.1 months before onset.

The sample consisted of blood. The chain has TRBV18 and TRBJ2-1; D is perhaps TRBD2 (5 bases). This TCR was sampled from a woman aged 18 to 35 with Graves' hyperthyroidism. The CDR3 spells CASSPRGLGNEQFF. For the CDR3, the DNA is TGTGCCAGCTCACCCCGCGGGTTGGGGAATGAGCAGTTCTTC.